Sequencing of this T cell receptor beta chain was carried out in a study of shared clonotypes between healthy human individuals. About the study: The cohort comprised a couple of women and a few men. Their ages spanned 18 to 49 years. CD4 naive cells filled three plates per donor, CD4 memory three, CD8 naive two and CD8 memory one.

Here immunoSEQ multiplex PCR was the method, and the copy in TCRdb shows in-frame clones only, minus some. This table has about 2 million clones, about 95% appearing once. The study's findings and limits: Researchers found naive subsets generally carried larger estimated richness than memory subsets. Clonotype sharing among the donors was expected to vary with sequencing depth.

CDR1 is MDHEN and CDR2 is SYDVKM in the germline V gene. V lost 6 bases to trimming and J lost 7 bases; unmatched junction nucleotides: 8. CDR3 length: 14 residues. A note on this clone: Its matching antigen is unknown.

The V and J genes are TRBV28 and TRBJ1-4, with 7 bases aligning to TRBD1. Sequencing input: naive CD4+ T cells sorted from blood. Subset in this sample: CD45RA+ positively selected. The receptor comes from a man aged 18-30 years in good health. The CDR3 region has the DNA TGTGCCAGCAGCTTCAAAGGGGGCCGTGAAAAACTGTTTTTT. It encodes CASSFKGGREKLFF.